This T cell receptor (beta chain) is drawn from a study of Graves' ophthalmopathy and Graves' hyperthyroidism listed by TCRdb under 2018. General notes on the study: Peripheral blood samples were taken at the time of initial diagnosis, before any treatment was given. TCR beta repertoire signatures were used to distinguish Graves' ophthalmopathy from Graves' hyperthyroidism and to predict progression to ophthalmopathy. In total, 135 blood samples were TCR-sequenced: 40 to 45 ophthalmopathy, some 75 hyperthyroidism and approximately 17 hyperthyroidism-to-ophthalmopathy patients. To explore V-J signatures distinguishing ophthalmopathy from hyperthyroidism, a discovery set of under 110 patients (about 44 ophthalmopathy, about 57 stable hyperthyroidism) was enrolled. An independent validation cohort comprised some 19 hyperthyroidism patients and roughly 15 patients who later progressed from hyperthyroidism to ophthalmopathy. T-cell repertoires of thyroid tissue and blood were compared in 5 or 6 hyperthyroidism patients. Once sampling was done, hyperthyroidism patients were given methimazole at a starting dose of 30 mg daily, while ophthalmopathy patients were given high-dose intravenous methylprednisolone. What the study reported, not specific to this receptor: Among expanded thyroid clonotypes with frequency above 0.001, most also showed up in blood, which suggests that blood repertoires may reflect the thyroid immune response. In validation, the model predicted ophthalmopathy progression with more than 70% sensitivity and 72.22% specificity; roughly 12 predicted patients were CT-confirmed with GO in a median of 6.5 months. In cross-validation, the 13-signature model distinguished ophthalmopathy from stable hyperthyroidism with almost 90% sensitivity and just under 84% specificity, and in the test set the corresponding values were 80% and 75%. No statistical method was used to predetermine the sample size, and group allocation was not hidden from the investigators.

TCR beta CDR3 regions were amplified from RNA transcripts for repertoire sequencing. HTBI primers and the Qiagen OneStep RT-PCR kit were used in a first-round RT-PCR, which was followed by a second-round multiplex PCR, size selection and purification. Sequencing of the libraries was carried out on an Illumina HiSeq2000 in paired-end mode with 100 bp reads. The study's processing was this. SOAPnuke was used to process the reads, throwing out any read that had adapters, had uncalled bases, had a mean Phred below 15, or lacked an exact constant-primer or identifier match. COPE v1.2.5 was used to merge high-quality paired reads. Clonotypes were defined as unique nucleotide sequences and were aligned to IMGT TRB V, D and J references using MiTCR v1.1. The analysis was limited to V-J combinations with a frequency above 0.0001, which together covered more than 99% of repertoires. For each V-J combination, a TCR clonal expansion and chaos score was defined as F50 clonal expansion divided by the chaos observed in the TCRdist matrix. Welch's t-statistics and random forest were used to reduce the features to some 13 V-J combinations, which were then used as input to a naive Bayes classifier. Thyroid-blood repertoire similarity was quantified with the Morisita-Horn index. In TCRdb, the public reads were trimmed at Q25 with fastp and aligned with MiXCR, with productive beta chains retained. Every distinct CDR3 protein forms one entry, paired with its most common genes and DNA. The V and J calls and clone size are TCRdb's, not the authors'. Recorded for this sample are 740,000 or so distinct CDR3 sequences; 40% of them occurred a single time. The ten largest clones capture 40% to 45% of the sample.

Patients with ophthalmopathy had moderately to severely active disease, with a Clinical Activity Score of 3 or more, a NOSPECS grade of 4 or more, and a disease duration of less than 3 months. Patients with other autoimmune diseases, uncontrolled infections, pregnancy or lactation were excluded from the study. Diagnosis was based on clinical symptoms, serum thyroxine, TRAb, thyroid ultrasound and orbital computed tomography. Using Ficoll-Paque density gradient centrifugation, PBMCs were isolated from 8.5 to 10 ml of fresh peripheral blood. Total RNA was extracted with Trizol reagent and quality-checked on an Agilent 2100 Bioanalyzer. This clonotype has more than one count but fewer than ten. Its binding antigen is unknown. Base quality data are lacking; no much larger clone is found one base away. Reading the germline V gene gives CDR1 MNHEY and CDR2 SVGAGI. From cysteine to phenylalanine, the CDR3 is 12 amino acids long. The kept DNA is CDR3 alone, 36 bases in frame from the first base. V was cut back by 8 bases and J by 2 bases, leaving a gap of 10 bases between them.

The specimen was peripheral blood. The sequence joins TRBV6-5 to TRBJ2-7, with the identity of the D gene unclear. The clonotype comes from an adult man with Graves' ophthalmopathy. The DNA sequence is given as TGTGCCAGCGGCGGCAGAGCCTACGAGCAGTACTTC. Its translation is CASGGRAYEQYF.